One sample yielded the 29 T cell receptor beta chains listed below, sequenced in a study of memory CD4+ T cells and cytomegalovirus serostatus. The sort gate was single viable CD3+CD4+CD8-CD45RO+ cells for memory CD4+ T cells. Clones were read by immunoSEQ multiplex PCR, and TCRdb kept only the in-frame ones, dropping some. Of roughly 50,000 clones listed, around 82% are singletons. The sequenced material came from memory CD4+ T cells from blood. Receptor source: an adult in good health and CMV-seronegative. Some clones in this sample may be carry-over from other donors' samples.

The CDR3 sequence: CASSLEGQGKWYEQYF. Here the CDR3 DNA reads TGCGCCAGCAGCTTGGAGGGGCAGGGTAAATGGTACGAGCAGTACTTC. This chain connects TRBV5-1 to TRBJ2-7; possibly TRBD1 for D (5 bases). The CDR3 consists of 16 residues. The V end was cut by 0 bases, the J end by 4 bases, with 17 bases between. CDR1 is SGHRS and CDR2 is YFSETQ in the germline V gene.

This chain uses TRBV5-1 with TRBJ2-3; possibly TRBD2 for D (5 bases). Per germline, CDR1 SGHRS and CDR2 YFSETQ. V dropped 5 bases and J dropped 1 base, with 17 bases sitting between them. CDR3 length equals 16 residues. The CDR3 nucleotides read TGCGCCAGCAGGTCGAGGGCAGCGGCCGGCACAGATACGCAGTATTTT. Translated: CASRSRAAAGTDTQYF.

This clone was seen only once. V and J are TRBV27 and TRBJ2-1; no clear D. This CDR3 has 14 residues. Germline loops: CDR1 MNHEY, CDR2 SMNVEV (reference sequence). Trimming left V 2 bases short and J 7 bases short, with 12 bases between. CDR3 residues: CASSLRAVGNEQFF. The CDR3 DNA is TGTGCCAGCAGTTTACGGGCTGTTGGGAATGAGCAGTTCTTC.

V is TRBV4-3 and J is TRBJ2-2; tentatively, D is TRBD2 (6 bases). Germline CDR1 and CDR2: LGHNA and YSLEER. The V and J ends lost 0 bases and 0 bases respectively, with 11 bases between them. The CDR3 loop spans 17 amino acids. CDR3 DNA: TGCGCCAGCAGCCAAGAGCCACTAGCTACGAACACCGGGGAGCTGTTTTTT. This codes for CASSQEPLATNTGELFF.

The genes are TRBV7-9 and TRBJ2-1; 7 bases map to TRBD2. Germline CDR1 and CDR2: SEHNR and FQNEAQ (reference sequence). V lost 5 bases, J lost 5 bases, and 0 bases stayed unmatched. The CDR3 is made up of 12 amino acids. CDR3 sequence (DNA): TGTGCCAGCAGCCGGGAGGACAATGAGCAGTTCTTC. It is translated as CASSREDNEQFF.

V gene TRBV7-8 combines with J gene TRBJ1-1; weak D call: TRBD1 (5 bases). Deletions cut 5 bases from V and 4 bases from J, with 8 bases between. There are 12 residues in the CDR3. CDR1 and CDR2 (germline): SGHVS, FQNEAQ. The CDR3 bases are TGTGCCAGCAGCGAAAGGGGCACTGAAGCTTTCTTT. This gives the protein CASSERGTEAFF.

J is TRBJ2-5 and V is TRBV7-3, with 10 bases lining up with TRBD2. Trimming cost V 3 bases and J 5 bases; bases outside gene matches: 3. CDR3 size: 14 residues. Germline CDR1 is SGHTA and CDR2 is FQGTGA. CDR3 DNA sequence: TGTGCCAGCAGCTTCCTAGCGGGAGTGGAGACCCAGTACTTC. It specifies CASSFLAGVETQYF. The full variable domain, rest sourced from reference TRBV7-3 and TRBJ2-5, is GAGVSQTPSNKVTEKGKYVELRCDPISGHTALYWYRQSLGQGPEFLIYFQGTGAADDSGLPNDRFFAVRPEGSVSTLKIQRTERGDSAVYLCASSFLAGVETQYFGPGTRLLVL.

V is TRBV7-2 and J is TRBJ2-7; 13 bases are shared with TRBD2. Looked up from germline, CDR1 is SGHTA and CDR2 is FQGNSA. V lost 5 bases and J lost 5; bases outside the gene matches: 6. The CDR3 sequence is 15 residues long. Here the CDR3 reads CASSGRTSGRNEQYF. The CDR3, as DNA: TGTGCCAGCAGCGGGAGGACTAGCGGGAGAAACGAGCAGTACTTC. Full variable domain (rest looked up from reference TRBV7-2 and TRBJ2-7): GAGVSQSPSNKVTEKGKDVELRCDPISGHTALYWYRQSLGQGLEFLIYFQGNSAPDKSGLPSDRFSAERTGGSVSTLTIQRTQQEDSAVYLCASSGRTSGRNEQYFGPGTRLTVT.

The CDR3 protein is CASSPTPTGAQGANVLTF. The CDR3 nucleotides read TGCGCCAGCAGCCCTACCCCGACGGGGGCGCAAGGGGCCAACGTCCTGACTTTC. The rearrangement joins TRBV5-1 to TRBJ2-6; possibly TRBD1 or TRBD2 for D (6 bases each). This CDR3 has 18 residues. Germline-derived CDR1 and CDR2 are SGHRS and YFSETQ. Between the trimmed V and J ends, which lost 4 bases and 4 bases, there was a span of 21 bases.

This clone was recorded a few times. The chain joins TRBV27 to TRBJ2-5, with 8 bases fitting TRBD1. Per germline, CDR1 MNHEY and CDR2 SMNVEV (reference sequence). The CDR3 has 15 residues. Trimming at V came to 5 bases and at J to 5 bases, leaving 10 bases not matched to a gene. The CDR3 protein is CASSVDRVSAETQYF. As DNA, the CDR3 is TGTGCCAGCAGTGTGGACAGGGTTTCTGCGGAGACCCAGTACTTC.

The chain joins TRBV25-1 to TRBJ2-2; the match to TRBD1 covers 7 bases. CDR3 size: 16 residues. Germline CDR1 and CDR2: MGHDK and SYGVNS. The V and J ends lost 4 bases and 0 bases, in that order; junction bases with no gene match: 5. In nucleotides, the CDR3 is TGTGCCAGCAGTGCCACCAGGGGGACGAACACCGGGGAGCTGTTTTTT. Amino acids: CASSATRGTNTGELFF.

The CDR3 sequence is CASTEQTSTNIQYF. CDR3 coding DNA: TGTGCCAGCACCGAACAAACTAGTACCAACATTCAGTACTTC. The chain uses TRBV28 and TRBJ2-4; D is perhaps TRBD2 (5 bases). V lost 7 bases, J lost 7 bases, and 17 bases lay in between. CDR1 and CDR2 (germline): MDHEN, SYDVKM. The CDR3 is 14 amino acids.

The genes are TRBV7-3 and TRBJ2-1; D ambiguous. The CDR3 extends over 15 amino acids. V dropped 2 bases and J dropped 5 bases, with 13 bases sitting between them. Germline CDR1 and CDR2: SGHTA and FQGTGA. CDR3 loop: CASSLSGRNNNEQFF. Here the CDR3 DNA reads TGTGCCAGCAGCTTATCGGGTCGGAACAACAATGAGCAGTTCTTC. Drawing the rest from reference TRBV7-3 and TRBJ2-1, the complete variable domain is GAGVSQTPSNKVTEKGKYVELRCDPISGHTALYWYRQSLGQGPEFLIYFQGTGAADDSGLPNDRFFAVRPEGSVSTLKIQRTERGDSAVYLCASSLSGRNNNEQFFGPGTRLTVL.

V gene TRBV5-8 combines with J gene TRBJ2-1; D is unclear. V lost 4 bases to trimming and J lost 4 bases, with 21 bases between them. The CDR3 sequence is 17 residues long. Germline CDR1 reads SGHTS; CDR2 reads YDEGEE. For the CDR3, the DNA is TGTGCCAGCAGCCCACGTGGTGGTCGCCCTGGATACAATGAGCAGTTCTTC. It encodes CASSPRGGRPGYNEQFF.

The chain uses TRBV10-3 and TRBJ2-7, with 10 bases identical to TRBD1. Unmatched junction bases numbered 9, after V lost 11 bases and J lost 5 bases. The length of the CDR3 is 13 residues. From germline, CDR1 is ENHRY and CDR2 SYGVKD. The CDR3 DNA follows: TGTGCCGCAAAAAGGGGACAGGGGAACGAGCAGTACTTC. Its protein product is CAAKRGQGNEQYF.

The chain employs TRBV5-1 and TRBJ2-1; 7 positions match TRBD2. Trimming removed 6 bases from V and 1 base from J; junction bases left unmatched: 4. The CDR3 extends over 14 amino acids. The germline CDR1 and CDR2 sequences are SGHRS and YFSETQ. CDR3 DNA sequence: TGCGCCAGCAAAAGAGCGGGATCCTACAATGAGCAGTTCTTC. Translating gives CASKRAGSYNEQFF.

This rearrangement joins TRBV19 to TRBJ2-2; D unclear. This CDR3 is built from 14 residues. The ends were cut back, 5 bases at V and 6 bases at J, with 13 bases in the middle. The germline gives CDR1 LNHDA, CDR2 SQIVND (reference sequence). The CDR3 reads CASSLLGVAGELFF. DNA for the CDR3: TGTGCCAGTAGTTTATTAGGAGTGGCCGGGGAGCTGTTTTTT. Full variable domain (outside the CDR3, taken from reference TRBV19 and TRBJ2-2): DGGITQSPKYLFRKEGQNVTLSCEQNLNHDAMYWYRQDPGQGLRLIYYSQIVNDFQKGDIAEGYSVSREKKESFPLTVTSAQKNPTAFYLCASSLLGVAGELFFGEGSRLTVL.

This chain connects TRBV6-1 to TRBJ1-4; TRBD1 agrees at 7 bases. With 4 bases clipped from V and 7 bases from J, the junction kept 12 bases outside the gene matches. The CDR3 sequence is 16 residues long. Germline V gene lookup returns CDR1 MNHNS and CDR2 SASEGT. The CDR3 region is CASSVTGKSVGEKLFF. For the CDR3, the DNA is TGTGCCAGCAGTGTGACAGGGAAATCGGTGGGTGAAAAACTGTTTTTT.

This clone was picked up one time. V usage is TRBV5-6 and J usage is TRBJ2-7; D is tentatively TRBD1 or TRBD2 (5 bases each). The germline V gene encodes CDR1 SGHDT and CDR2 YYEEEE. The CDR3 totals 14 residues. V dropped 1 base and J dropped 6 bases, with 14 bases sitting between them. Here the CDR3 reads CASSLYGGRGEQYF. The CDR3 DNA is TGTGCCAGCAGCTTGTACGGAGGAAGGGGCGAGCAGTACTTC.

This chain uses TRBV19 with TRBJ2-7; 7 bases agree with TRBD2. Germline V gives CDR1 LNHDA, CDR2 SQIVND (reference sequence). The CDR3 totals 15 residues. The V segment lost 3 bases and the J segment 0 bases; nucleotides outside the gene matches: 5. The CDR3: CASSMTSFNSYEQYF. CDR3 DNA: TGTGCCAGTAGTATGACTAGCTTCAACTCCTACGAGCAGTACTTC.

In regard to this clone: Relative to the germline gene, one junction end is altered; a read error may explain this. The rearrangement joins TRBV7-7 to TRBJ2-2, with D perhaps TRBD1 (5 bases). The CDR3 extends over 14 amino acids. Germline values: CDR1 SSHAT, CDR2 FNYEAQ (reference sequence). The CDR3 sequence is CASSFNPGPGELFF. The DNA of the CDR3 is TGTGCTAGCAGCTTCAACCCAGGGCCCGGGGAGCTGTTTTTT.

J is TRBJ2-7 and V is TRBV9; D is perhaps TRBD2 (5 bases). With 0 bases removed from V and 0 bases from J, the gap between germline ends came to 10 bases. Germline CDR1 reads SGDLS; CDR2 reads YYNGEE. The CDR3 runs 15 residues. CDR3 sequence: CASSVESGLSYEQYF. The DNA for the CDR3 is TGTGCCAGCAGCGTAGAGAGCGGACTCTCCTACGAGCAGTACTTC.

The gene calls are TRBV7-7 and TRBJ2-5; tentative D call: TRBD2 (5 bases). The ends were cut back, 3 bases at V and 4 bases at J, with 9 bases in the middle. Germline assignment: CDR1 SSHAT and CDR2 FNYEAQ (reference sequence). The length of the CDR3 is 13 residues. The CDR3 loop is CASSLAAGETQYF. The CDR3 coding sequence is TGTGCCAGCAGCTTGGCGGCGGGAGAGACCCAGTACTTC. Drawing the rest from reference TRBV7-7 and TRBJ2-5, the complete variable domain is GAGVSQSPRYKVTKRGQDVTLRCDPISSHATLYWYQQALGQGPEFLTYFNYEAQPDKSGLPSDRFSAERPEGSISTLTIQRTEQRDSAMYRCASSLAAGETQYFGPGTRLLVL.

The V call is TRBV18, the J call TRBJ2-3, with D perhaps matching TRBD1 (7 bases). The CDR3 is made up of 16 amino acids. Trimming left V 4 bases short and J 2 bases short, with 16 bases between. CDR1 and CDR2 (germline): KGHSH, LQKENI. CDR3 in DNA: TGTGCCAGCTCACTTACGGCGGGACAGTCCACAGATACGCAGTATTTT. It encodes CASSLTAGQSTDTQYF. Looking up the rest from reference TRBV18 and TRBJ2-3 gives the full variable domain: NAGVMQNPRHLVRRRGQEARLRCSPMKGHSHVYWYRQLPEEGLKFMVYLQKENIIDESGMPKERFSAEFPKEGPSILRIQQVVRGDSAAYFCASSLTAGQSTDTQYFGPGTRLTVL.

The chain is built from TRBV28 and TRBJ1-5, with a possible D match to TRBD1 (6 bases). CDR3 size: 14 residues. V lost 6 bases and J 1 base, leaving 10 bases between the germline ends. Germline V gene lookup returns CDR1 MDHEN and CDR2 SYDVKM. The CDR3 DNA is TGTGCCAGCAGGCTAGGGGGAAGCAATCAGCCCCAGCATTTT. This gives the protein CASRLGGSNQPQHF.

The chain joins TRBV28 to TRBJ2-7; D may be TRBD2 (7 bases). Germline CDR1 is MDHEN and CDR2 is SYDVKM. This CDR3 comprises 16 residues. The germline V and J ends were trimmed by 1 base and 3 bases, with 16 bases remaining between them. As DNA, the CDR3 is TGTGCCAGCAGTTTATTAGGAGGGGGGGGCTACTACGAGCAGTACTTC. It encodes CASSLLGGGGYYEQYF. Supplemented by reference TRBV28 and TRBJ2-7, the full variable domain reads DVKVTQSSRYLVKRTGEKVFLECVQDMDHENMFWYRQDPGLGLRLIYFSYDVKMKEKGDIPEGYSVSREKKERFSLILESASTNQTSMYLCASSLLGGGGYYEQYFGPGTRLTVT.

The genes are TRBV11-2 and TRBJ2-1; TRBD1 might be the D (6 bases). CDR3 length: 15 amino acids. The germline V gene has CDR1 SGHAT and CDR2 FQNNGV. Trimming stripped 1 base from V and 4 bases from J, with 11 bases between. CDR3: CASSLVRQAYNEQFF. The CDR3 DNA reads as TGTGCCAGCAGCTTAGTTCGACAGGCTTACAATGAGCAGTTCTTC.

This chain joins TRBV30 and TRBJ1-2, with 7 bases that match TRBD1. V was pared by 2 bases and J by 4 bases, with 10 bases of the junction left unmatched. Germline lookup yields CDR1 GTSNPN and CDR2 SVGIG (reference sequence). The CDR3 runs to 15 residues. Here the CDR3 DNA reads TGTGCCTGGAGTCTCCCGGGACAGCTATTCTATGGCTACACCTTC. This encodes CAWSLPGQLFYGYTF.

The rearrangement joins TRBV6-6 to TRBJ2-7; TRBD2 agrees at 10 bases. J gave up 7 bases and V 7 bases, and 10 bases lay outside the gene matches. The CDR3 contains 14 residues. Per the germline V gene, CDR1 is MNHNY and CDR2 is SVGAGI (reference sequence). Here the CDR3 reads CASTPGTSVKEQYF. CDR3 in DNA: TGTGCCAGCACCCCCGGGACTAGCGTAAAAGAGCAGTACTTC.